Listed here are 23 T cell receptor beta chains from one sample, sequenced in a study of OX40 agonist ivuxolimab in advanced cancers. TCRdb's copy holds only in-frame clones and misses some; the assay was immunoSEQ multiplex PCR. The sample consists of more than 50,000 clones, about 90% of them appearing once. The sample consisted of CD4+ or CD8+ T cells sorted from blood, taken in a trial of the OX40 agonist ivuxolimab. The source is an adult with an advanced solid tumor such as melanoma, head and neck, liver or kidney cancer.

CDR3 residues: CASSLDRGGEKLFF. The CDR3 coding sequence is TGCGCCAGCAGCTTGGACAGGGGCGGGGAAAAACTGTTTTTT. The rearrangement uses TRBV5-1 and TRBJ1-4; 7 bases line up with TRBD1. The CDR3 is made up of 14 amino acids. V gave up 0 bases and J gave up 8 bases; unmatched junction bases: 4. Germline V gene sequence: CDR1 SGHRS, CDR2 YFSETQ.

The V and J genes are TRBV9 and TRBJ2-2; D uncertain. Trimming took off 2 bases at V and 7 bases at J, with 15 bases between the two ends. The CDR3 is 15 residues long. CDR1 is SGDLS and CDR2 is YYNGEE in the germline V gene. The CDR3 sequence: CASSVGTLKVGELFF. The DNA for the CDR3 is TGTGCCAGCAGCGTCGGCACCCTGAAGGTCGGGGAGCTGTTTTTT.

This rearrangement joins TRBV28 to TRBJ1-3, with D unclear. Germline assignment: CDR1 MDHEN and CDR2 SYDVKM. The ends were cut back, 3 bases at V and 0 bases at J, with 6 bases in the middle. This CDR3 is 14 amino acids long. CDR3: CASSFGSSGNTIYF. For the CDR3, the DNA is TGTGCCAGCAGTTTTGGAAGCTCTGGAAACACCATATATTTT.

The count of this clone is one. The V and J genes are TRBV19 and TRBJ1-2; 9 bases line up with TRBD1. Germline V gives CDR1 LNHDA, CDR2 SQIVND (reference sequence). The J segment lost 8 bases and the V segment lost 4 bases, leaving 11 bases of the junction unmatched. The CDR3 consists of 15 residues. The CDR3 sequence: CASSTTGQGYRGYTF. As DNA, the CDR3 is TGTGCCAGTAGTACCACTGGACAGGGGTATCGGGGCTACACCTTC.

The rearrangement links TRBV18 to TRBJ1-1; D may be TRBD1 (5 bases). Trimming stripped 3 bases from V and 1 base from J, with 15 bases between. Germline CDR1 reads KGHSH; CDR2 reads LQKENI. The CDR3 consists of 16 residues. The CDR3 region is CASSPPTAPQNTEAFF. As DNA, the CDR3 is TGTGCCAGCTCACCCCCGACAGCACCTCAGAACACTGAAGCTTTCTTT.

This clone was recorded once. The chain is built from TRBV14 and TRBJ1-1, with no clear D. The ends were cut back, 0 bases at V and 1 base at J, with 12 bases in the middle. The CDR3 is made up of 16 amino acids. Germline V gene data show CDR1 as SGHDN and CDR2 as FVKESK. The CDR3 sequence is CASSQDKNRPNTEAFF. The CDR3 DNA sequence: TGTGCCAGCAGCCAAGATAAGAACCGTCCGAACACTGAAGCTTTCTTT.

The chain joins TRBV1 to TRBJ1-5. TRBV1 is designated a pseudogene. The CDR3 runs 15 residues. The CDR3 DNA is TGCACCAGCAGCCAAGATCCCATATATTATAAGCCCCAGCATTTT. It is translated as CTSSQDPIYYKPQHF.

The gene calls are TRBV10-3 and TRBJ1-1; D is unclear. The V end lost 3 bases, the J end lost 3 bases, and 8 bases lay between the germline ends. Germline CDR1 ENHRY, CDR2 SYGVKD. The length of the CDR3 is 13 residues. The CDR3 reads CAISDGRDTEAFF. The CDR3 nucleotides read TGTGCCATCAGTGACGGGAGAGACACTGAAGCTTTCTTT.

V usage is TRBV5-1 and J usage is TRBJ2-2; no definite D call. This CDR3 has 15 amino acids. Trimming removed 2 bases from V and 2 bases from J, with 10 bases in between. In germline, CDR1 is SGHRS, CDR2 YFSETQ. In DNA, the CDR3 is TGCGCCAGCAGCTTTGCCGGGTCCAACACCGGGGAGCTGTTTTTT. Its protein product is CASSFAGSNTGELFF. The full variable domain, rest sourced from reference TRBV5-1 and TRBJ2-2, is KAGVTQTPRYLIKTRGQQVTLSCSPISGHRSVSWYQQTPGQGLQFLFEYFSETQRNKGNFPGRFSGRQFSNSRSEMNVSTLELGDSALYLCASSFAGSNTGELFFGEGSRLTVL.

The chain carries TRBV7-9 and TRBJ1-2, with unresolved D. With 4 bases removed from V and 8 bases from J, the gap between germline ends came to 17 bases. This CDR3 has 14 amino acids. The germline V gene has CDR1 SEHNR and CDR2 FQNEAQ (reference sequence). The CDR3 coding sequence is TGTGCCAGCAGCTCCCGGTTAGAGGGAGAAGGCTACACCTTC. Protein: CASSSRLEGEGYTF.

V and J are TRBV18 and TRBJ2-7; possibly TRBD1 for D (6 bases). Trimming took 6 bases from V and 5 from J, leaving 20 bases between them. Germline CDR1 and CDR2: KGHSH and LQKENI. This CDR3 is built from 15 residues. CDR3: CASSLNQGTRNEQYF. Written as DNA, the CDR3 is TGTGCCAGCTCCTTAAACCAGGGGACCCGCAACGAGCAGTACTTC.

The chain is built from TRBV14 and TRBJ1-5, with D unclear. Trimming shortened V by 2 bases and J by 3 bases, and 8 bases separated the two germline ends. Germline V gives CDR1 SGHDN, CDR2 FVKESK. The length of the CDR3 is 14 residues. CDR3 sequence: CASSQSGNNQPQHF. As DNA, the CDR3 is TGTGCCAGCAGCCAATCGGGCAACAATCAGCCCCAGCATTTT. The entire variable domain, with the rest obtained from reference TRBV14 and TRBJ1-5, is as follows: EAGVTQFPSHSVIEKGQTVTLRCDPISGHDNLYWYRRVMGKEIKFLLHFVKESKQDESGMPNNRFLAERTGGTYSTLKVQPAELEDSGVYFCASSQSGNNQPQHFGDGTRLSIL.

The genes are TRBV29-1 and TRBJ1-5, with TRBD1 identical over 9 bases. The CDR3 extends over 15 amino acids. V was clipped by 4 bases and J by 5 bases; unmatched bases: 9. Looked up from germline, CDR1 is SQVTM and CDR2 is ANQGSEA. CDR3: CSVGTGTGPYQPQHF. The CDR3, as DNA: TGCAGCGTTGGGACCGGGACAGGGCCTTATCAGCCCCAGCATTTT. Full variable domain (rest looked up from reference TRBV29-1 and TRBJ1-5): SAVISQKPSRDICQRGTSLTIQCQVDSQVTMMFWYRQQPGQSLTLIATANQGSEATYESGFVIDKFPISRPNLTFSTLTVSNMSPEDSSIYLCSVGTGTGPYQPQHFGDGTRLSIL.

This clone was seen only once. The V and J genes are TRBV7-2 and TRBJ1-5, with a tentative D call TRBD1 (6 bases). Germline assignment: CDR1 SGHTA and CDR2 FQGNSA. The CDR3 has 16 residues. Trimming pared 3 bases from V and 0 bases from J, leaving 12 bases between. The CDR3 DNA follows: TGTGCCAGCAGCTTCTCCGGGACACTTAGCAATCAGCCCCAGCATTTT. It yields the protein CASSFSGTLSNQPQHF.

Only a few counts were recorded for this clone. The chain couples TRBV5-1 to TRBJ2-3; D perhaps matches TRBD1 (5 bases). V lost 0 bases and J 4 bases, leaving 9 bases between the germline ends. The V gene's germline CDR1 is SGHRS and CDR2 YFSETQ. The CDR3 length is 14 residues. This CDR3 is CASSLVSGSDTQYF. The DNA for the CDR3 is TGCGCCAGCAGCTTGGTCTCAGGGTCAGATACGCAGTATTTT.

V gene TRBV28 combines with J gene TRBJ2-7; D is perhaps TRBD2 (5 bases). Germline-derived CDR1 and CDR2 are MDHEN and SYDVKM. Trimming pared 1 base from V and 3 bases from J, leaving 10 bases between. CDR3 length: 14 amino acids. The CDR3 here is CASSLSGNVYEQYF. Written as DNA, the CDR3 is TGTGCCAGCAGTTTATCCGGGAATGTCTACGAGCAGTACTTC. The full variable domain, with the rest looked up from reference TRBV28 and TRBJ2-7, is DVKVTQSSRYLVKRTGEKVFLECVQDMDHENMFWYRQDPGLGLRLIYFSYDVKMKEKGDIPEGYSVSREKKERFSLILESASTNQTSMYLCASSLSGNVYEQYFGPGTRLTVT.

This clone was counted a single time. This chain links TRBV18 with TRBJ1-2; 9 bases are a match to TRBD1. Germline trimming cut 3 bases from V and 4 bases from J; bases unmatched to any gene: 0. CDR3 length: 13 residues. Germline CDR1 reads KGHSH; CDR2 reads LQKENI. The CDR3 sequence: CASSPTGGYGYTF. In DNA form, the CDR3 reads TGTGCCAGCTCACCGACAGGGGGCTATGGCTACACCTTC. Looking up the rest from reference TRBV18 and TRBJ1-2 gives the full variable domain: NAGVMQNPRHLVRRRGQEARLRCSPMKGHSHVYWYRQLPEEGLKFMVYLQKENIIDESGMPKERFSAEFPKEGPSILRIQQVVRGDSAAYFCASSPTGGYGYTFGSGTRLTVV.

CDR3 coding DNA: TGTGCCACCAGCCCGGACAGCGATGGCTACACCTTC. Its protein product is CATSPDSDGYTF. The rearrangement uses TRBV15 and TRBJ1-2; tentative D call: TRBD1 (6 bases). The V gene lost 5 bases and the J gene lost 6 bases, with 10 bases spanning the gap. This CDR3 comprises 12 residues. Germline values: CDR1 LNHNV, CDR2 YYDKDF (reference sequence). Full variable domain (rest looked up from reference TRBV15 and TRBJ1-2): DAMVIQNPRYQVTQFGKPVTLSCSQTLNHNVMYWYQQKSSQAPKLLFHYYDKDFNNEADTPDNFQSRRPNTSFCFLDIRSPGLGDTAMYLCATSPDSDGYTFGSGTRLTVV.

This chain joins TRBV20-1 and TRBJ2-7; D not resolved. The CDR3 spans 10 residues. V dropped 6 bases and J dropped 6 bases, with 9 bases sitting between them. Germline CDR1 reads DFQATT; CDR2 reads SNEGSKA (reference sequence). This CDR3 is CSAQLVEQYF. In nucleotides, the CDR3 is TGCAGTGCACAGCTTGTCGAGCAGTACTTC.

This sequence joins TRBV2 and TRBJ2-2; perhaps TRBD1 as D (5 bases). There are 14 residues in the CDR3. V was trimmed by 7 bases and J by 2 bases, leaving 11 bases between them. CDR1 and CDR2 (germline): SNHLY, FYNNEI. In nucleotides, the CDR3 is TGTGCCAGCACCTTGACAGCAAACACCGGGGAGCTGTTTTTT. Its translation: CASTLTANTGELFF.

V usage is TRBV4-1 and J usage is TRBJ1-1; perhaps TRBD1 as D (6 bases). V was pared by 5 bases and J by 7 bases, with 20 bases between. The CDR3 length is 15 residues. Germline CDR1 and CDR2: MGHRA and YSYEKL. CDR3 coding DNA: TGCGCCAGCAGCAGATGGGAGGCAGGGGTTTTTGAAGCTTTCTTT. This gives the protein CASSRWEAGVFEAFF.

The CDR3 here is CASSLLGTEAFF. The CDR3 coding sequence is TGTGCCAGCAGCTTATTGGGCACTGAAGCTTTCTTT. The V call is TRBV7-2, the J call TRBJ1-1; D ambiguous. CDR1 and CDR2 (germline): SGHTA, FQGNSA. This CDR3 has 12 residues. The ends were cut back, 2 bases at V and 4 bases at J, with 5 bases in the middle.

This chain links TRBV18 with TRBJ2-3; D remains ambiguous. Germline CDR1 is KGHSH and CDR2 is LQKENI. The V end was cut by 4 bases, the J end by 4 bases, with 12 bases between. The CDR3 contains 14 residues. The CDR3 DNA sequence: TGTGCCAGCTCACTCAGGAAGACCTCAGATACGCAGTATTTT. Translation gives CASSLRKTSDTQYF.